The sequence of this T cell receptor beta chain was determined in a study of T cell responses to AZD1222 COVID-19 vaccine. The J segment lost 4 bases and the V segment lost 0 bases, leaving 1 base of the junction unmatched. The CDR3 length is 15 residues. CDR1 MGHRA and CDR2 YSYEKL come from the germline V gene. As regards this clone: Its specificity is not known.

General study findings and limits: Dominant CD4 TCR responses targeted spike regions 160-218 and 743-854.

The repertoire was sequenced with immunoSEQ multiplex PCR; TCRdb's copy has only in-frame clones and lacks some. The table has about 160,000 clones, about 93% seen once. The sequence came from an adult who received the AZD1222 COVID-19 vaccine. V is TRBV4-1 and J is TRBJ1-5, with TRBD1 identical over 9 bases. This specimen consisted of peripheral blood, obtained 28 days after the second AZD1222 dose. The CDR3 nucleotides are TGCGCCAGCAGCCAAGATGGGACAGGGAATCAGCCCCAGCATTTT. It specifies CASSQDGTGNQPQHF.